The 18 T cell receptor beta chains below all came from one sample that was sequenced in a study of CD8+ T cells in alopecia areata. Investigators isolated RNA and reverse transcribed it into cDNA to act as the sequencing template. TCRdb keeps only in-frame clones here, not all; method: immunoSEQ multiplex PCR. This table has roughly 110,000 clones, around 54% appearing once. Treatment meaning: oral pan-JAK inhibitor, 5-10 mg twice daily. The specimen comprised CD4+ T cells sorted from blood, sampled at week 24, from a patient treated with tofacitinib. Receptor source: a human donor with alopecia areata.

V and J are TRBV7-2 and TRBJ2-1; no clear D gene. The germline CDR1 and CDR2 sequences are SGHTA and FQGNSA. The CDR3 spans 14 residues. V was clipped by 7 bases and J by 10 bases, with 20 bases between them. This CDR3 reads CASTLLGVASEQFF. The CDR3 DNA reads TGTGCCAGCACCCTATTAGGAGTTGCCAGCGAGCAGTTCTTC.

V and J are TRBV30 and TRBJ1-2; tentative D call: TRBD1 (6 bases). Per germline, CDR1 GTSNPN and CDR2 SVGIG (reference sequence). The V gene lost 6 bases and the J gene lost 4 bases, with 15 bases spanning the gap. The CDR3 extends over 13 amino acids. CDR3 nucleotide sequence: TGTGCCTGTACACAGGGATCACTCTATGGCTACACCTTC. Translated: CACTQGSLYGYTF.

The CDR3 sequence: CASRDGTFPSGELFF. For the CDR3, the DNA is TGTGCCAGCAGAGACGGGACTTTCCCAAGCGGGGAGCTGTTTTTT. This chain links TRBV2 with TRBJ2-2; maybe TRBD2 (6 bases). The germline gives CDR1 SNHLY, CDR2 FYNNEI. V was shortened by 6 bases and J by 7 bases, with 18 bases between the two germline ends. This CDR3 comprises 15 residues.

The V gene is TRBV6-5, the J gene TRBJ1-5, with D uncertain. CDR3 size: 9 residues. Looked up from germline, CDR1 is MNHEY and CDR2 is SVGAGI. V dropped 8 bases and J dropped 8 bases, with 4 bases sitting between them. CDR3 sequence reads: CASGEPQHF. The CDR3 region has the DNA TGTGCCAGCGGGGAGCCCCAGCATTTT.

This clone was seen a few times. The chain recombines TRBV5-1 with TRBJ2-5; D might be TRBD1 or TRBD2, each matching 5 bases. The germline V gene encodes CDR1 SGHRS and CDR2 YFSETQ. V lost 4 bases to trimming and J lost 3 bases, with 16 bases between them. The CDR3 sequence is 15 residues long. In nucleotides, the CDR3 is TGCGCCAGCAGCGGTCGACCGGGACCAAAAGAGACCCAGTACTTC. Translating gives CASSGRPGPKETQYF.

This sequence joins TRBV20-1 and TRBJ1-2; no clear D. Per germline, CDR1 DFQATT and CDR2 SNEGSKA (reference sequence). The CDR3 spans 11 residues. V lost 3 bases, J lost 3 bases, and 5 bases lay in between. The chain's CDR3 is CSASRDYGYTF. The CDR3 DNA follows: TGCAGTGCTAGCAGAGACTATGGCTACACCTTC.

DNA for the CDR3: TGTGCCAGCAGCTTGGATCCGGGACAGGGGTCCTCAGGGCAGTTCTTC. The encoded protein is CASSLDPGQGSSGQFF. V gene TRBV5-4 combines with J gene TRBJ2-1; 10 bases line up with TRBD1. Trimming at V came to 0 bases and at J to 12 bases, leaving 12 bases not matched to a gene. The germline V gene has CDR1 SGHNT and CDR2 YYREEE (reference sequence). The CDR3 covers 16 residues.

The chain employs TRBV7-9 and TRBJ1-2; 7 bases agree with TRBD1. Germline loops: CDR1 SEHNR, CDR2 FQNEAQ (reference sequence). Trimming removed 5 bases from V and 2 bases from J; junction bases left unmatched: 2. The CDR3 sequence is 13 residues long. CDR3 DNA sequence: TGTGCCAGCAGCAGGGGACAGAACTATGGCTACACCTTC. This codes for CASSRGQNYGYTF.

The chain combines TRBV20-1 with TRBJ2-7; D gene uncertain. This CDR3 is built from 11 residues. Germline-derived CDR1 and CDR2 are DFQATT and SNEGSKA (reference sequence). The CDR3 sequence is CRDAMGYEQYF. As DNA, the CDR3 is TGCAGGGACGCTATGGGCTACGAGCAGTACTTC.

The CDR3 region is CASGLAGGLGTGELFF. The CDR3 nucleotides read TGTGCCTCCGGACTAGCGGGGGGGCTGGGCACCGGGGAGCTGTTTTTT. V is TRBV30 and J is TRBJ2-2; 15 bases fit TRBD2. J was trimmed by 4 bases and V by 7 bases; bases with no gene match: 7. In germline, CDR1 is GTSNPN, CDR2 SVGIG (reference sequence). The CDR3 covers 16 residues.

The genes are TRBV11-2 and TRBJ2-7; 8 bases agree with TRBD2. CDR3 length equals 15 residues. Trimming took 7 bases from V and 5 from J; bases not matched to a gene: 13. Germline values: CDR1 SGHAT, CDR2 FQNNGV. The CDR3 nucleotides read TGTGCCAGCACCTTGGCTGGAGCGGGGGTGAACGAGCAGTACTTC. This encodes CASTLAGAGVNEQYF.

The chain couples TRBV4-1 to TRBJ2-4; D is possibly TRBD1 (5 bases). Germline V lookup: CDR1 MGHRA, CDR2 YSYEKL. V was cut by 0 bases and J by 6 bases, with 18 bases left in between. The CDR3 runs 17 residues. CDR3 sequence: CASSQDRAGIVRNIQYF. CDR3 nucleotides: TGCGCCAGCAGCCAAGATAGGGCAGGGATAGTCCGAAACATTCAGTACTTC.

This clone was observed a handful of times. The chain couples TRBV5-6 to TRBJ1-2, with TRBD1 matching over 8 bases. Looked up from germline, CDR1 is SGHDT and CDR2 is YYEEEE. Trimming cost V 1 base and J 3 bases; bases outside gene matches: 5. The CDR3 has 15 amino acids. This CDR3 is CASSLWTGSDYGYTF. CDR3 in DNA: TGTGCCAGCAGCTTGTGGACAGGGTCCGACTATGGCTACACCTTC.

The CDR3 sequence: CSGGGPTNTGELFF. CDR3 coding DNA: TGCAGCGGGGGAGGTCCGACGAACACCGGGGAGCTGTTTTTT. The V gene is TRBV29-1, the J gene TRBJ2-2; a weak D match, TRBD2 (6 bases). The CDR3 is 14 amino acids. The germline V and J ends were trimmed by 7 bases and 0 bases, with 12 bases remaining between them. Germline V gives CDR1 SQVTM, CDR2 ANQGSEA.

The table lists this clone with a few counts. The chain employs TRBV27 and TRBJ2-7, with 7 bases aligning to TRBD2. This CDR3 is 16 amino acids long. CDR1 is MNHEY and CDR2 is SMNVEV in the germline V gene (reference sequence). V gave up 0 bases and J gave up 0 bases; unmatched junction bases: 5. Here the CDR3 reads CASSLSGGGSSYEQYF. The CDR3 region has the DNA TGTGCCAGCAGTTTATCAGGAGGCGGGAGCTCCTACGAGCAGTACTTC.

CDR3 in amino acids: CASSPAGVLTGEFF. CDR3 nucleotides: TGTGCCAGCAGTCCCGCGGGCGTGTTAACTGGGGAGTTCTTC. The V gene is TRBV5-6, the J gene TRBJ2-1; D possibly corresponds to TRBD2 (5 bases). Trimming stripped 5 bases from V and 14 bases from J, with 23 bases between. The CDR3 extends over 14 amino acids. Germline V CDR1 and CDR2: SGHDT, YYEEEE.

The V gene is TRBV30, the J gene TRBJ2-3; D unresolved. The germline CDR1 and CDR2 sequences are GTSNPN and SVGIG (reference sequence). Deletions cut 0 bases from V and 2 bases from J, with 9 bases between. The CDR3 is 14 residues long. The CDR3 DNA reads TGTGCCTGGAGTGTAACCGTAGCCACAGATACGCAGTATTTT. Amino acid sequence: CAWSVTVATDTQYF.

The chain is built from TRBV30 and TRBJ2-5; a weak D match, TRBD1 (5 bases). The V end lost 2 bases, the J end lost 3 bases, and 13 bases lay between the germline ends. The CDR3 runs 14 residues. Germline V gives CDR1 GTSNPN, CDR2 SVGIG (reference sequence). CDR3 sequence (DNA): TGTGCCTGGAGTCCCTATGCGACAGAAGAGACCCAGTACTTC. Protein product: CAWSPYATEETQYF.